This T cell receptor (beta chain) was recovered during a study of blood T cells in healthy people across ages. Primers used in a second PCR of about 7 to 12 cycles were a sample-barcoded 5' primer and a J-beta primer mix. Each cDNA molecule received a tag from a template-switch adaptor that had 12 random nucleotides. TCRdb passed the 5' RACE reads through MiXCR, listing each CDR3 protein once. Of about 380,000 distinct CDR3 sequences listed, more than 45% are singletons. This CDR3 spans 16 amino acids. CDR1 is MNHEY and CDR2 is SMNVEV in the germline V gene (reference sequence). With V trimmed by 3 bases and J by 4 bases, 8 bases remained unmatched.

The sequenced sample consisted of blood. V usage is TRBV27 and J usage is TRBJ2-1, with TRBD2 matching over 8 bases. The origin of this receptor is a man between 60 and 75 years old in good health. The CDR3 nucleotides are TGTGCCAGCAGTTTTCTAATTAGCGGGGATTACAATGAGCAGTTCTTC. Protein sequence: CASSFLISGDYNEQFF.